The TCR beta chain under discussion was sequenced for a study of early T cells in non-severe SARS-CoV-2 infection. The CDR3 runs to 15 residues. Trimming took 5 bases from V and 8 from J, leaving 21 bases between them. Germline-derived CDR1 and CDR2 are MNHNY and SVGAGI (reference sequence). TCRdb reprocessed the 5' RACE reads with MiXCR, giving one entry per CDR3 protein. The data contain some 30,000 distinct CDR3 sequences, about 2.7% of them singletons. This clonotype was found a few times. This sequence joins TRBV6-6 and TRBJ1-2; D is possibly TRBD1 (5 bases). Material: whole blood. This sequence was found in an adult who was a healthcare worker with PCR-confirmed SARS-CoV-2 infection or an uninfected control (not recorded which). CDR3 DNA sequence: TGTGCCAGCAGTACCCGGGACGGAAGGAGTGAGGGCTACACCTTC. This translates into CASSTRDGRSEGYTF.